This T cell receptor (beta chain) was identified during a study of response to subunit inactivated influenza vaccine (dated by TCRdb to the late 2010s). The study in broad terms: Deep quantitative profiling of the T cell receptor repertoire was used in the study to follow responses to a trivalent subunit inactivated influenza vaccine.

The investigation overall reported the following: The authors suggested that each seasonal influenza vaccination may recruit only a limited number of new T cells.

This clonotype was detected ten times or more. Its antigen remains undetermined. No base qualities exist here, and no much larger clone lies one base off it. Libraries were prepared through RT-PCR. Instrument used: Illumina HiSeq 2500. Through fastp at Q25 and MiXCR, TCRdb rebuilt clones from the public reads, retaining in-frame beta chains. Each entry is one CDR3 protein sequence, shown with its most common DNA and genes. The sample table contains more than 450,000 distinct CDR3 sequences; only one count was recorded for 6.5% to 8% of them. The ten largest clones take up over 10% of the sample. This TCR derives from a man between 50 and 75 years old who received an inactivated influenza vaccine. Donor details come from another sample of the same person, matched by shared clones. The material sequenced was PBMCs from blood, taken about 23 months after vaccination.

The CDR3 reads CASSWTSSTDTQYF. The nucleotide sequence is given as TGTGCCAGCAGCTGGACAAGTTCCACAGATACGCAGTATTTT. The chain joins TRBV9 to TRBJ2-3; the D segment could be TRBD1, given 5 matching bases. V is shortened by 4 bases, J by 2 bases, and the region joining them spans 11 bases. From a lookup of the germline V gene, CDR1 and CDR2 are SGDLS and YYNGEE. The CDR3 holds 14 amino acids from the cysteine to the phenylalanine. CDR3 DNA only is kept here, 42 bases in frame from base 1.